These T cell receptor beta chains were read from a single sample in a study of identical twins. TCRdb processed the 5' RACE reads anew with MiXCR; each CDR3 protein has one entry. The profile shows about 530,000 distinct CDR3 sequences, 20% to 25% of them singletons. These data are also associated with another study on yellow fever vaccine responses in identical twins.

The sequencing sample was made of CD4+ T cells sorted from blood. All receptors derive from a woman aged 18-35 years in good health. The CDR3 runs from the conserved cysteine through the conserved F or W. D genes are given only for firm matches. Expanded clones are given a class, and other clones once, few, many or no size at all.

>NA|TRBV4-1|TRBJ1-4|NA
CASSQDRIVTNEKLFF
TGCGCCAGCAGCCAAGATCGGATTGTCACTAATGAAAAACTGTTTTTT
>NA|TRBV12-3/TRBV12-4|TRBJ1-5|NA
CASTPQGTFHQPQHF
TGTGCCAGCACTCCCCAAGGGACATTTCATCAGCCCCAGCATTTT
>many|TRBV4-1|TRBJ1-5|NA
CASSQEAGNQPQHF
TGCGCCAGCAGCCAAGAGGCAGGCAATCAGCCCCAGCATTTT
>many|TRBV29-1|TRBJ2-7|TRBD1
CSVNHGTGGYEQYF
TGCAGCGTTAACCACGGGACAGGGGGCTACGAGCAGTACTTC
>NA|TRBV11-2|TRBJ2-3|NA
CASSTRGKGTDTQYF
TGTGCCAGCAGCACCCGGGGGAAGGGGACAGATACGCAGTATTTT
>many|TRBV4-1|TRBJ2-1|NA
CASSQDFPSYNEQFF
TGCGCCAGCAGCCAGGACTTCCCCTCCTACAATGAGCAGTTCTTC
>few|TRBV29-1|TRBJ2-7|TRBD2
CSVEKGTSGEQYF
TGCAGCGTTGAAAAGGGGACTAGCGGAGAGCAGTACTTC
>few|TRBV20-1|TRBJ2-1|TRBD2
CSARLRLAGEQFF
TGCAGTGCTAGACTAAGACTAGCTGGGGAGCAGTTCTTC
>few|TRBV12-3/TRBV12-4|TRBJ1-3|NA
CALRSGNTIYF
TGTGCTCTCCGCTCTGGAAACACCATATATTTT
>NA|TRBV12-3/TRBV12-4|TRBJ2-2|NA
CASSAAVNTGELFF
TGTGCCAGCAGTGCGGCAGTGAACACCGGGGAGCTGTTTTTT
>few|TRBV5-1|TRBJ2-1|NA
CASSLAQYNEQFF
TGCGCCAGCAGCTTGGCCCAGTACAATGAGCAGTTCTTC
>few|TRBV11-2|TRBJ1-1|NA
CASSLVIRQGITEAFF
TGTGCCAGCAGCTTAGTTATTCGGCAGGGAATCACTGAAGCTTTCTTT
>NA|TRBV7-9|TRBJ2-7|NA
CASSLYEGGYEQYF
TGTGCCAGCAGCTTATATGAGGGGGGCTACGAGCAGTACTTC
>few|TRBV18|TRBJ1-1|NA
CASSYLNTEAFF
TGTGCCAGCTCATACTTGAACACTGAAGCTTTCTTT
>NA|TRBV6-5|TRBJ2-7|TRBD1
CASSYPTRDRPGEQYF
TGTGCCAGCAGTTACCCGACCCGGGACAGACCAGGCGAGCAGTACTTC
>few|TRBV7-9|TRBJ2-4|TRBD1
CASATLQGAKNIQYF
TGTGCCAGCGCCACCCTACAGGGGGCCAAAAACATTCAGTACTTC
>few|TRBV5-6|TRBJ2-1|NA
CASSLRQYNEQFF
TGTGCCAGCAGCTTGAGACAGTACAATGAGCAGTTCTTC
>few|TRBV2|TRBJ2-4|NA
CASSDQGLAKNIQYF
TGTGCCAGCAGTGACCAGGGACTAGCCAAAAACATTCAGTACTTC
>NA|TRBV6-1|TRBJ2-1|TRBD2
CASSAALAGGPYNEQFF
TGTGCCAGCAGTGCCGCCCTAGCGGGGGGCCCGTATAATGAGCAGTTCTTC
>NA|TRBV5-5|TRBJ2-1|TRBD2
CASERGRGNEQFF
TGTGCCAGCGAGCGGGGGAGGGGCAATGAGCAGTTCTTC
>few|TRBV11-2|TRBJ2-1|NA
CASSLDYQTKRFF
TGTGCCAGCAGCTTGGACTATCAGACAAAGCGGTTCTTC
>NA|TRBV5-1|TRBJ1-1|NA
CASSLVQTGDDTEAFF
TGCGCCAGCAGCTTGGTCCAGACAGGCGACGACACTGAAGCTTTCTTT
>NA|TRBV19|TRBJ2-3|TRBD2
CASSIPPGLAGVNTQYF
TGTGCCAGTAGTATACCTCCGGGACTAGCGGGAGTTAATACGCAGTATTTT
>NA|TRBV5-1|TRBJ2-5|NA
CASSLSWRERQYF
TGCGCCAGCAGCTTGTCTTGGAGGGAGCGCCAGTACTTC
>NA|TRBV6-4|TRBJ1-1|TRBD1
CASSDRGDRIGPMNTEAFF
TGTGCCAGCAGTGATCGTGGGGACAGGATTGGGCCGATGAACACTGAAGCTTTCTTT
>NA|TRBV20-1|TRBJ2-1|TRBD2
CSASWASGIHPYNEQFF
TGCAGTGCTAGTTGGGCTAGCGGGATCCACCCCTACAATGAGCAGTTCTTC
>NA|TRBV27|TRBJ2-1|NA
CASSFSRQAGEQFF
TGTGCCAGCAGTTTTTCTCGACAGGCGGGGGAGCAGTTCTTC
>many|TRBV5-1|TRBJ2-2|NA
CASSPTRANTGELFF
TGCGCCAGCAGCCCAACCCGCGCGAACACCGGGGAGCTGTTTTTT
>few|TRBV5-4|TRBJ2-1|TRBD1
CASSLEQGAGEQFF
TGTGCCAGCAGCTTGGAACAGGGGGCAGGGGAGCAGTTCTTC
>NA|TRBV6-1|TRBJ1-6|TRBD1
CASARPGGTSPLHF
TGTGCCAGCGCCCGGCCAGGGGGGACATCACCCCTCCACTTT
>NA|TRBV12-3/TRBV12-4|TRBJ2-2|TRBD2
CASSTREGGELFF
TGTGCCAGCAGTACAAGGGAGGGCGGGGAGCTGTTTTTT
>many|TRBV7-8|TRBJ2-1|NA
CASSQINEQFF
TGTGCCAGCAGCCAAATCAATGAGCAGTTCTTC
>NA|TRBV7-9|TRBJ2-1|TRBD1
CASSTDRVDEQFF
TGTGCCAGCAGCACGGACAGGGTTGATGAGCAGTTCTTC
>few|TRBV6-5|TRBJ1-4|NA
CASSYSGELGKLFF
TGTGCCAGCAGTTACTCGGGGGAACTTGGAAAACTGTTTTTT
>NA|TRBV2|TRBJ2-3|NA
CASSEAKYPDTQYF
TGTGCCAGCAGTGAAGCGAAGTACCCGGATACGCAGTATTTT
>many|TRBV7-9|TRBJ1-2|NA
CASSLTGPYGYTF
TGTGCCAGCAGCTTAACCGGACCCTATGGCTACACCTTC
>NA|TRBV12-5|TRBJ2-3|TRBD1
CASGLVPKDRELADTQYF
TGTGCTAGTGGTTTGGTACCGAAGGACAGGGAATTGGCAGATACGCAGTATTTT
>few|TRBV4-1|TRBJ2-5|NA
CASSQDTGGWETQYF
TGCGCCAGCAGCCAAGATACTGGAGGGTGGGAGACCCAGTACTTC
>NA|TRBV10-3|TRBJ2-3|NA
CAISGQGTDTQYF
TGTGCCATCAGTGGACAGGGCACAGATACGCAGTATTTT
>NA|TRBV11-1|TRBJ2-1|NA
CASSFMAGRPHNEQFF
TGTGCCAGCAGTTTTATGGCCGGAAGACCACACAATGAGCAGTTCTTC
>few|TRBV5-1|TRBJ1-5|NA
CASRGPGPNQPQHF
TGCGCCAGCAGGGGACCGGGACCTAATCAGCCCCAGCATTTT
>few|TRBV10-3|TRBJ2-7|NA
CAISDPGPPAREQYF
TGTGCCATCAGTGACCCGGGACCCCCGGCTAGGGAGCAGTACTTC
>few|TRBV3-1|TRBJ2-7|NA
CASSSMGEQYF
TGTGCCAGCAGCTCGATGGGGGAGCAGTACTTC
>few|TRBV12-3/TRBV12-4|TRBJ2-1|TRBD2
CTSRTGTSGGLSYNEQFF
TGTACCAGCAGAACCGGGACTAGCGGGGGCCTCTCCTACAATGAGCAGTTCTTC
>NA|TRBV29-1|TRBJ2-7|NA
CSVIFRRDSYEQYF
TGCAGCGTTATTTTTAGGAGAGATTCCTACGAGCAGTACTTC
>NA|TRBV20-1|TRBJ2-3|TRBD2
CSPGGTDTQYF
TGCAGTCCCGGGGGGACAGATACGCAGTATTTT
>NA|TRBV27|TRBJ2-2|TRBD2
CASSFNPEYTTSGMIGELFF
TGTGCCAGCAGTTTCAACCCTGAATACACGACTAGCGGGATGATCGGGGAGCTGTTTTTT